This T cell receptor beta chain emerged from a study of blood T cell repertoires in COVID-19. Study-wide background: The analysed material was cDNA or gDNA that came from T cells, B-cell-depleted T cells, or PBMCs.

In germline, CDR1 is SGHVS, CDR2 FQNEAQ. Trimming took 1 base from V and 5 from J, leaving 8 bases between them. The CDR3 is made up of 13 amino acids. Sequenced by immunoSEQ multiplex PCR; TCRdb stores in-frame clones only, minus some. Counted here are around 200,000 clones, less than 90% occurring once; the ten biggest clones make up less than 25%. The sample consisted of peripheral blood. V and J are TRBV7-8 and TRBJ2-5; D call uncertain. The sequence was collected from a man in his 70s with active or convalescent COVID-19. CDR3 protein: CASSLGQRETQYF. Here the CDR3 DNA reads TGTGCCAGCAGCTTAGGCCAACGGGAGACCCAGTACTTC. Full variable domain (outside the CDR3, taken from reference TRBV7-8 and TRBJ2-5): GAGVSQSPRYKVAKRGQDVALRCDPISGHVSLFWYQQALGQGPEFLTYFQNEAQLDKSGLPSDRFFAERPEGSVSTLKIQRTQQEDSAVYLCASSLGQRETQYFGPGTRLLVL.